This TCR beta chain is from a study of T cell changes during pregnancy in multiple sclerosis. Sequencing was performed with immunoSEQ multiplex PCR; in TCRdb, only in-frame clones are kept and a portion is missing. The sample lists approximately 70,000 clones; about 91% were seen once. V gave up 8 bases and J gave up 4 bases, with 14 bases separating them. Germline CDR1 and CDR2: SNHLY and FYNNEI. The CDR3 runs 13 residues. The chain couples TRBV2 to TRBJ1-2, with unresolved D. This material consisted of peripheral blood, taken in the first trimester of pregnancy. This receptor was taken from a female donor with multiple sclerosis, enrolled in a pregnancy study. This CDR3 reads CASGPEGIYGYTF. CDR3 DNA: TGTGCCAGCGGTCCCGAGGGTATCTATGGCTACACCTTC.